This T cell receptor beta chain was observed in a study of glioma-infiltrating T cells after dendritic cell vaccination. Study-wide results and caveats: Complete blood and tumor specimen sets were limited to few patients.

Time point meaning: after dendritic cell vaccination, including at tumor progression/relapse. None of the glioblastoma patients had an isocitrate dehydrogenase mutation. The primer mix had 60 V beta and 13 J beta primers. The repertoire was sequenced with immunoSEQ multiplex PCR; TCRdb's copy has only in-frame clones and lacks some. The table lists around 92,000 clones, about 85% of them singletons. A note on this clone: Its antigen is not known.

Sequenced here: blood, sampled after dendritic cell vaccination. The receptor was derived from a human donor with glioblastoma.

CDR3 nucleotides: TGTGCCAGCTCAGACAGGGTGAACACTGAAGCTTTCTTT. It is translated as CASSDRVNTEAFF. The genes are TRBV18 and TRBJ1-1; TRBD1 agrees at 7 bases. Germline V gene sequence: CDR1 KGHSH, CDR2 LQKENI. V was pared by 5 bases and J by 0 bases, with 0 bases of the junction left unmatched. The CDR3 runs 13 residues.